These 8 T cell receptor beta chains share one sample of origin, sequenced in a study of blood T cell repertoires in COVID-19 (dated by TCRdb to 2019 to 2021). To prepare the library, the immunoSEQ multiplex PCR assay was applied. TCRdb provides this immuneACCESS table in a form limited to in-frame rearrangements. Some clones are lacking; in checked studies, under half of them reflect an unresolved V gene, and why the rest are absent is not known. This sample is represented by about 310,000 clones; roughly 84% of them were singletons. 1% of the sample lies in the top ten. Sequencing used peripheral blood. The receptors come from a man aged 50-59 years with active or convalescent COVID-19.

The chain is built from TRBV30 and TRBJ2-3, with 15 positions matching TRBD2. Germline V gene data show CDR1 as GTSNPN and CDR2 as SVGIG (reference sequence). The CDR3 is 16 amino acids. J was trimmed by 6 bases and V by 2 bases; bases with no gene match: 6. CDR3 in DNA: TGTGCCTGGAGTTCGGGACTAGCGGGGGGAGGGGATACGCAGTATTTT. It encodes CAWSSGLAGGGDTQYF.

This chain uses TRBV6-5 with TRBJ1-1; D is unresolved. Germline values: CDR1 MNHEY, CDR2 SVGAGI. The CDR3 loop spans 14 amino acids. V lost 9 bases to trimming and J lost 0 bases, with 14 bases between them. CDR3 DNA: TGTGCCAGTAGGACCGGGATCATGAACACTGAAGCTTTCTTT. Protein: CASRTGIMNTEAFF.

Here the CDR3 reads CASSPLQGPNEQYF. For the CDR3, the DNA is TGTGCCAGCTCACCACTGCAGGGGCCCAACGAGCAGTACTTC. V usage is TRBV18 and J usage is TRBJ2-7; D perhaps matches TRBD1 (6 bases). Looked up from germline, CDR1 is KGHSH and CDR2 is LQKENI. The V end was cut by 1 base, the J end by 5 bases, with 12 bases between. The CDR3 is 14 amino acids.

Only a few counts were recorded for this clone. The chain combines TRBV27 with TRBJ1-2; the D is unclear. V lost 0 bases, J lost 5 bases, and 16 bases lay in between. The CDR3 sequence is 16 residues long. Germline values: CDR1 MNHEY, CDR2 SMNVEV (reference sequence). In DNA form, the CDR3 reads TGTGCCAGCAGTTTATCCGGCAGGCCCGACCTTTATGGCTACACCTTC. The encoded protein is CASSLSGRPDLYGYTF.

In its sample, this clone was seen once. This rearrangement joins TRBV25-1 to TRBJ2-2; D unclear. The CDR3 length is 14 residues. With 4 bases removed from V and 2 bases from J, the gap between germline ends came to 8 bases. The germline V gene encodes CDR1 MGHDK and CDR2 SYGVNS. This CDR3 is CASSVTLNTGELFF. The DNA of the CDR3 is TGTGCCAGCAGTGTGACTCTAAACACCGGGGAGCTGTTTTTT.

The chain combines TRBV12-3 or TRBV12-4 with TRBJ1-1; tentative D call: TRBD1 (5 bases). V lost 6 bases, J lost 7 bases, and 12 bases lay in between. This CDR3 contains 12 residues. The DNA for the CDR3 is TGTGCCAGCAGCCCGACAGCGATTGAAGCTTTCTTT. It encodes CASSPTAIEAFF.

The rearrangement links TRBV21-1 to TRBJ2-6; the listed D gene, TRBD2, was not tested against the DNA. TRBV21-1 is marked as a pseudogene. The CDR3 spans 12 residues. The DNA of the CDR3 is TGTGCCAGCAATACTGGGGCCAACGTCCTGACTTTC. Translating gives CASNTGANVLTF.

This chain joins TRBV2 and TRBJ2-7, with TRBD2 matching over 8 bases. V lost 2 bases, J lost 3 bases, and 6 bases stayed unmatched. This CDR3 spans 15 amino acids. Germline loops: CDR1 SNHLY, CDR2 FYNNEI. CDR3 in amino acids: CASSEKRELNYEQYF. The CDR3 DNA sequence: TGTGCCAGCAGTGAAAAGCGGGAGTTAAACTACGAGCAGTACTTC.